The sample holds many counts of the clone carrying this T cell receptor beta chain. In germline, CDR1 is SQVTM, CDR2 ANQGSEA. After removal of 7 bases from V and 3 bases from J, the junction contained 10 bases not matched to a gene. CDR3 length: 14 amino acids. The entry originates in a study of molecular identifiers for immune sequencing clone quantification. Each CDR3 protein is one row after TCRdb ran MiXCR on the PCR reads. The sample includes tens of thousands of distinct CDR3 sequences, roughly 18% of them seen just once. Source material: naive CD8+ T cells from blood, with Jurkat cell RNA spiked in. As for subset: FACS-sorted CD8+CD4-CCR7+CD45RA+ naive T cells. V is TRBV29-1 and J is TRBJ2-7; TRBD2 aligns across 9 bases. The sequence came from a human donor in good health. Some libraries in this study had Jurkat cell RNA spiked in. For the CDR3, the DNA is TGCAGCGGGTCGTTTGATAGCGGGAGCTACGAGCAGTACTTC. It translates to CSGSFDSGSYEQYF.